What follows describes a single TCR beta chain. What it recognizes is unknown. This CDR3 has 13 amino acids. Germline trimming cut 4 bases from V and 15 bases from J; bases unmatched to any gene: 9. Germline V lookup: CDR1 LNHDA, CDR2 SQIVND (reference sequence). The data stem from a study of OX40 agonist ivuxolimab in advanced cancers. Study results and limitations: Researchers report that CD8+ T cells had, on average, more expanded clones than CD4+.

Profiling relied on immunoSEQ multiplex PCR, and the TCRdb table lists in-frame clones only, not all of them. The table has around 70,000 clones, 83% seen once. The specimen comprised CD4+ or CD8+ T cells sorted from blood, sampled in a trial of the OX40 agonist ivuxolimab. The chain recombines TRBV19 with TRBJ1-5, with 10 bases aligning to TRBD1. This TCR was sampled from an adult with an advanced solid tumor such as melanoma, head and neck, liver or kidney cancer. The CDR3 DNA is TGTGCCAGTAGTACTCTTTGGACAGGGGGAAGGCATTTT. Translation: CASSTLWTGGRHF.